This T cell receptor beta chain was observed in a study of cytomegalovirus exposure and HLA in healthy donors. CDR3 length equals 13 residues. V was pared by 3 bases and J by 4 bases, with 12 bases between. Germline loops: CDR1 GTSNPN, CDR2 SVGIG (reference sequence). Profiled with immunoSEQ multiplex PCR; TCRdb holds only in-frame clones, not every one. Of 68,000 or so clones in the sample, roughly 96% were seen once. V gene TRBV30 combines with J gene TRBJ1-1; D unclear. Sequenced material: PBMCs. The receptor comes from a man between 18 and 29 years old in good health and CMV-seronegative. In nucleotides, the CDR3 is TGTGCCTGGAGGCCCGATCGGGGCACTGAAGCTTTCTTT. Its translation: CAWRPDRGTEAFF.